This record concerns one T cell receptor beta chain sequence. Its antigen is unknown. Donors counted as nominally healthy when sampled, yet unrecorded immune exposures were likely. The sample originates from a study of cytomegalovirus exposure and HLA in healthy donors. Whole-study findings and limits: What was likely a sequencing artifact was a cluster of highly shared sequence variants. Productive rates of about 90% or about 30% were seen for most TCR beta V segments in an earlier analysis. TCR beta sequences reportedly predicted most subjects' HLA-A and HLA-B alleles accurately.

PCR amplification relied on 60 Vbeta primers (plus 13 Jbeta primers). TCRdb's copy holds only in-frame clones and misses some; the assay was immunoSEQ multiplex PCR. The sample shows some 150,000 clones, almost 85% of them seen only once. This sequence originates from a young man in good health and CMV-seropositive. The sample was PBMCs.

CDR3 DNA sequence: TGTGCCAGTAGTATATTAGGACTAGCGGGAGTAGGTGAGCAGTTCTTC. It translates to CASSILGLAGVGEQFF. This chain joins TRBV19 and TRBJ2-1, with 13 bases that match TRBD2. The CDR3 is 16 amino acids. Unmatched junction bases numbered 7, after V lost 2 bases and J lost 9 bases. Germline values: CDR1 LNHDA, CDR2 SQIVND (reference sequence).